A single sample gave rise to the 18 T cell receptor beta chains below, sequenced in a study of blood T cell repertoires in COVID-19. The data were produced by immunoSEQ multiplex PCR, yet TCRdb's version contains in-frame clones alone and is incomplete. The data hold 250,000 to 350,000 clones, with about four fifths observed a single time. The sample taken for sequencing was peripheral blood. These receptors all stem from a human donor with COVID-19, enrolled during active disease. The donor label of this sample is uncertain.

The chain recombines TRBV29-1 with TRBJ2-3, with TRBD2 matching over 14 bases. CDR1 is SQVTM, CDR2 ANQGSEA, per germline. V shed 4 bases, J shed 3 bases, and the junction held 6 bases outside the gene matches. The CDR3 has 16 amino acids. The CDR3: CSVGGLAGVSTDTQYF. DNA for the CDR3: TGCAGCGTTGGGGGACTAGCGGGAGTTTCGACAGATACGCAGTATTTT.

This chain connects TRBV23-1 to TRBJ2-7, with 7 bases that match TRBD1. TRBV23-1 is given ORF status, its function remaining uncertain. V lost 2 bases and J lost 2; bases outside the gene matches: 6. This CDR3 has 15 amino acids. The DNA for the CDR3 is TGCGCCAGCAGTCAAAGGGGGCCGGTCACCTACGAGCAGTACTTC. This gives the protein CASSQRGPVTYEQYF.

This chain connects TRBV10-2 to TRBJ2-2, with a possible D match to TRBD2 (6 bases). From germline, CDR1 is WSHSY and CDR2 SAAADI. Trimming cost V 5 bases and J 6 bases, with 16 bases left between them. The CDR3 is 15 residues long. In DNA, the CDR3 is TGCGCCAGCAGTCGAGGAGGGTTGTCTCCCGGGGAGCTGTTTTTT. Translation gives CASSRGGLSPGELFF.

This chain joins TRBV19 and TRBJ2-2; no clear D. The CDR3 loop spans 13 amino acids. Germline V lookup: CDR1 LNHDA, CDR2 SQIVND (reference sequence). Between the trimmed V and J ends, which lost 5 bases and 8 bases, there was a span of 12 bases. The CDR3 reads CASSLQVEGELFF. The CDR3, as DNA: TGTGCCAGTAGTCTCCAGGTCGAAGGGGAGCTGTTTTTT. Full variable domain (missing parts from reference TRBV19 and TRBJ2-2): DGGITQSPKYLFRKEGQNVTLSCEQNLNHDAMYWYRQDPGQGLRLIYYSQIVNDFQKGDIAEGYSVSREKKESFPLTVTSAQKNPTAFYLCASSLQVEGELFFGEGSRLTVL.

The chain joins TRBV5-1 to TRBJ2-2, with TRBD1 matching over 8 bases. CDR1 SGHRS and CDR2 YFSETQ come from the germline V gene. The CDR3 covers 14 residues. Losses at the gene ends were 4 bases for V and 7 bases for J; bases not matched to a gene: 6. CDR3 loop: CASSTGQAVGELFF. DNA for the CDR3: TGCGCCAGCAGCACGGGACAGGCGGTCGGGGAGCTGTTTTTT.

Only one count was recorded for this clone. The genes are TRBV2 and TRBJ1-5; the match to TRBD1 covers 10 bases. CDR1 and CDR2 (germline): SNHLY, FYNNEI. V shed 5 bases, J shed 3 bases, and the junction held 4 bases outside the gene matches. This CDR3 is 15 amino acids long. CDR3: CASSRDRGYNQPQHF. The DNA for the CDR3 is TGTGCCAGCAGTAGGGACAGGGGATACAATCAGCCCCAGCATTTT.

The rearrangement uses TRBV19 and TRBJ1-5; D not resolved. The CDR3 totals 17 residues. CDR1 is LNHDA and CDR2 is SQIVND in the germline V gene (reference sequence). Trimming cost V 3 bases and J 4 bases, with 19 bases left between them. This chain's CDR3 is CASSIEAADLGNQPQHF. CDR3 bases: TGTGCCAGTAGTATCGAAGCTGCGGACTTGGGAAATCAGCCCCAGCATTTT.

V is TRBV6-5 and J is TRBJ1-1; the D gene is possibly TRBD1 (6 bases). Trimming cost V 0 bases and J 9 bases, with 14 bases left between them. CDR1 is MNHEY and CDR2 is SVGAGI in the germline V gene. The CDR3 contains 14 residues. CDR3 sequence reads: CASSYSGRGEQAFF. The DNA for the CDR3 is TGTGCCAGCAGTTACTCTGGGAGGGGGGAACAAGCTTTCTTT.

This clone occurred a few times. The V call is TRBV6-5, the J call TRBJ1-2; D not resolved. The CDR3 contains 14 residues. Germline CDR1 is MNHEY and CDR2 is SVGAGI. V lost 8 bases and J lost 2, with 15 bases in between. Here the CDR3 reads CASGNLLANYGYTF. The CDR3 bases are TGTGCCAGCGGAAACCTTCTAGCGAACTATGGCTACACCTTC.

This clone has only one observation. The chain has TRBV3-1 (or the pseudogene TRBV3-2) and TRBJ1-2; D call uncertain. Germline V gene lookup returns CDR1 LGHDT and CDR2 YNNKEL (reference sequence). The V and J ends lost 2 bases and 0 bases respectively, with 13 bases between them. The CDR3 extends over 16 amino acids. CDR3 sequence reads: CASSQLRSGANYGYTF. The CDR3 DNA sequence: TGTGCCAGCAGCCAACTTAGAAGCGGAGCTAACTATGGCTACACCTTC.

The chain employs TRBV19 and TRBJ2-7, with D possibly matching TRBD2 (6 bases). The ends were cut back, 6 bases at V and 0 bases at J, with 12 bases in the middle. The CDR3 contains 14 residues. Germline CDR1 and CDR2: LNHDA and SQIVND (reference sequence). The DNA of the CDR3 is TGTGCCAGTAGCTCTCAGGGACTCTCCTACGAGCAGTACTTC. Residues: CASSSQGLSYEQYF.

The V call is TRBV23-1, the J call TRBJ1-2, with 9 bases lining up with TRBD1. TRBV23-1 is classed as an ORF, of uncertain function. The ends lost 8 bases at V and 5 bases at J; junction bases unmatched: 15. The CDR3 loop spans 16 amino acids. As DNA, the CDR3 is TGCGCCAGCTGGATTAAGGGACAGGGCAAACGGTATGGCTACACCTTC. Residues: CASWIKGQGKRYGYTF.

This clone appeared a single time. The J gene is TRBJ2-3, the V gene TRBV15; a possible D gene is TRBD1 (6 bases). V shed 2 bases and J shed 0 bases, with 15 bases lying between them. Germline loops: CDR1 LNHNV, CDR2 YYDKDF (reference sequence). CDR3 length equals 17 residues. CDR3 protein: CATSRPTGALSTDTQYF. The DNA of the CDR3 is TGTGCCACCAGCAGACCGACAGGCGCCCTTAGCACAGATACGCAGTATTTT. The full variable domain, its missing parts supplied by reference TRBV15 and TRBJ2-3, is DAMVIQNPRYQVTQFGKPVTLSCSQTLNHNVMYWYQQKSSQAPKLLFHYYDKDFNNEADTPDNFQSRRPNTSFCFLDIRSPGLGDTAMYLCATSRPTGALSTDTQYFGPGTRLTVL.

This CDR3 is CAIGETGVPNQPQHF. The CDR3 DNA sequence: TGTGCCATCGGGGAAACAGGGGTTCCCAATCAGCCCCAGCATTTT. The chain employs TRBV10-3 and TRBJ1-5, with 7 positions matching TRBD1. The germline V gene has CDR1 ENHRY and CDR2 SYGVKD. The CDR3 contains 15 residues. V lost 8 bases and J lost 3; bases outside the gene matches: 10.

The chain is built from TRBV5-1 and TRBJ1-1, with 9 bases fitting TRBD1. V was clipped by 4 bases and J by 4 bases; unmatched bases: 11. Germline loops: CDR1 SGHRS, CDR2 YFSETQ. The CDR3 is 16 amino acids. The CDR3 region is CASSIPEQGASTEAFF. In DNA form, the CDR3 reads TGCGCCAGCAGCATACCCGAACAGGGGGCGAGCACTGAAGCTTTCTTT.

The J gene is TRBJ1-3, the V gene TRBV18; 7 bases map to TRBD1. This CDR3 comprises 14 residues. The trim removed 8 bases at V and 1 base at J, leaving 5 bases unmatched. Germline values: CDR1 KGHSH, CDR2 LQKENI. The CDR3 coding sequence is TGTGCCAGCCGGGGACAGATGTCTGGAAACACCATATATTTT. This encodes CASRGQMSGNTIYF.

This rearrangement joins TRBV19 to TRBJ1-3; weak D call: TRBD1 (6 bases). V was clipped by 5 bases and J by 0 bases, with 14 bases between them. The CDR3 has 16 residues. Germline CDR1 LNHDA, CDR2 SQIVND (reference sequence). The CDR3 here is CASSPPGHYSGNTIYF. The CDR3 coding sequence is TGTGCCAGTAGTCCTCCGGGACACTACTCTGGAAACACCATATATTTT.

V usage is TRBV7-9 and J usage is TRBJ1-4; 8 bases line up with TRBD1. J lost 14 bases, V lost 5 bases, and 4 bases had no gene match. Germline V CDR1 and CDR2: SEHNR, FQNEAQ (reference sequence). The CDR3 sequence is 11 residues long. The CDR3 is CASSPGQGLFF. CDR3 DNA: TGTGCCAGCAGCCCCGGACAGGGCCTGTTTTTT.